One sample yielded the 9 T cell receptor beta chains listed below, sequenced in a study of identical twins (dated by TCRdb to about 2016). The library was generated by 5' RACE. The instrument given in TCRdb is Illumina HiSeq 2000. The public reads were reprocessed in TCRdb via fastp at Q25 and MiXCR, keeping in-frame beta chains. Each CDR3 protein gets just one entry, which takes the most common genes and DNA from the rows behind it. The sample table shows approximately 500,000 distinct CDR3 sequences, and nearly 15% are seen once. The top ten constitute less than 0.5% of the sample. The data were also submitted as part of a second study, on yellow fever vaccine responses in identical twins.

The sequenced sample was CD4+ T cells sorted from blood. The receptors were gathered from a young woman in good health.

This clonotype has a handful of counts. The chain uses TRBV20-1 and TRBJ2-3; D is possibly TRBD1 (6 bases). The CDR3 is 16 residues long. The V gene lost 5 bases and the J gene lost 0 bases, with 18 bases spanning the gap. Germline V gene lookup returns CDR1 DFQATT and CDR2 SNEGSKA (reference sequence). This CDR3 reads CSAPGLGHISTDTQYF. CDR3 DNA: TGCAGTGCTCCGGGTCTGGGACACATTAGCACAGATACGCAGTATTTT.

The chain couples TRBV10-3 to TRBJ2-7, with D hard to call. Germline V gene data show CDR1 as ENHRY and CDR2 as SYGVKD. V was shortened by 3 bases and J by 3 bases, with 3 bases between the two germline ends. The CDR3 is made up of 11 amino acids. The chain's CDR3 is CAISDFYEQYV. The CDR3 bases are TGTGCCATCAGTGACTTCTACGAGCAGTACGTC.

The chain is built from TRBV7-9 and TRBJ1-5, with D unresolved. Germline CDR1 reads SEHNR; CDR2 reads FQNEAQ (reference sequence). The CDR3 is 14 amino acids. Trimming removed 8 bases from V and 0 bases from J, with 11 bases in between. CDR3 in DNA: TGTGCCAGCCAATTTGGGGATAGCAATCAGCCCCAGCATTTT. Translation: CASQFGDSNQPQHF.

The V call is TRBV7-2, the J call TRBJ2-7; TRBD2 aligns across 9 bases. The germline CDR1 and CDR2 sequences are SGHTA and FQGNSA. The CDR3 covers 15 residues. The trim removed 5 bases at V and 3 bases at J, leaving 8 bases unmatched. This chain's CDR3 is CASSLTLLAGYEQYF. The DNA for the CDR3 is TGTGCCAGCAGCCTCACTTTACTAGCGGGCTACGAGCAGTACTTC.

This clonotype was picked up a small number of times. The V and J genes are TRBV15 and TRBJ1-5, with D unclear. In germline, CDR1 is LNHNV, CDR2 YYDKDF (reference sequence). The CDR3 extends over 19 amino acids. The ends were cut back, 0 bases at V and 0 bases at J, with 18 bases in the middle. The CDR3 DNA follows: TGTGCCACCAGCAGAGAGGCGTCGGGTCAGCTGATTAGCAATCAGCCCCAGCATTTT. Residues: CATSREASGQLISNQPQHF. The full variable domain, completed using reference TRBV15 and TRBJ1-5, is DAMVIQNPRYQVTQFGKPVTLSCSQTLNHNVMYWYQQKSSQAPKLLFHYYDKDFNNEADTPDNFQSRRPNTSFCFLDIRSPGLGDTAMYLCATSREASGQLISNQPQHFGDGTRLSIL.

This sequence joins TRBV6-1 and TRBJ2-6; D call uncertain. Per the germline V gene, CDR1 is MNHNS and CDR2 is SASEGT. The length of the CDR3 is 17 residues. V lost 6 bases to trimming and J lost 2 bases, with 17 bases between them. CDR3: CASSLPSPYTGANVLTF. As DNA, the CDR3 is TGTGCCAGCAGCCTGCCGTCACCATATACTGGGGCCAACGTCCTGACTTTC.

The chain carries TRBV6-2 or TRBV6-3 and TRBJ2-1; D unresolved. The CDR3 covers 13 residues. Trimming shortened V by 7 bases and J by 5 bases, and 12 bases separated the two germline ends. Looked up from germline, CDR1 is MNHEY and CDR2 is SVGEGT. In nucleotides, the CDR3 is TGTGCCAGCAAAAGAGACGGAGACAATGAGCAGTTCTTC. As protein: CASKRDGDNEQFF.

Many counts were recorded for this clonotype. This chain connects TRBV6-5 to TRBJ2-1, with TRBD1 identical over 7 bases. The germline V gene encodes CDR1 MNHEY and CDR2 SVGAGI. J was trimmed by 3 bases and V by 3 bases; bases with no gene match: 5. CDR3 length: 15 amino acids. DNA of the CDR3: TGTGCCAGCAGTTATAACAGGGGTAGCTACAATGAGCAGTTCTTC. Its protein is CASSYNRGSYNEQFF.

This clonotype has more than one count but fewer than ten. The chain couples TRBV12-3 or TRBV12-4 to TRBJ2-2; TRBD2 aligns across 8 bases. CDR3 length: 14 residues. The junction had 8 bases not matched to a gene; V was cut back by 8 bases and J by 6 bases. The CDR3 sequence is CASGVREAPGELFF. CDR3 nucleotides: TGTGCCAGCGGGGTGCGGGAGGCCCCCGGGGAGCTGTTTTTT.